Presented here are 16 T cell receptor beta chains from one specimen sequenced in a study of T cells in Graves' hyperthyroidism and ophthalmopathy. Amplified TCR beta CDR3 regions came from RNA transcripts. First-round RT-PCR of the TCR CDR3 relied on the HTBI primer set. Via MiXCR, TCRdb re-called the multiplex PCR reads, giving one row per CDR3 protein. This sample yields 560,000 or so distinct CDR3 sequences, of which about 43% are seen a single time; roughly 8.2% belongs to the top ten. Sequenced input: peripheral blood or thyroid tissue (not recorded which). The receptors were sampled from a young woman with Graves' hyperthyroidism.

This clonotype was seen only a few times. V usage is TRBV7-9 and J usage is TRBJ1-1, with TRBD1 matching over 7 bases. Germline CDR1 reads SEHNR; CDR2 reads FQNEAQ (reference sequence). Trimming removed 5 bases from V and 1 base from J; junction bases left unmatched: 10. The CDR3 sequence is 16 residues long. CDR3 in amino acids: CASSATGTARNTEAFF. The CDR3, as DNA: TGTGCCAGCAGCGCTACCGGGACAGCGAGGAACACTGAAGCTTTCTTT.

The chain links TRBV25-1 to TRBJ1-6, with D perhaps TRBD1 (6 bases). Germline V gene data show CDR1 as MGHDK and CDR2 as SYGVNS. The CDR3 loop spans 16 amino acids. V shed 6 bases and J shed 5 bases, with 17 bases lying between them. CDR3 loop: CASSQDWTANNSPLHF. In nucleotides, the CDR3 is TGTGCCAGCAGCCAGGATTGGACAGCAAATAATTCACCCCTCCACTTT.

This clonotype was counted only a few times. The rearrangement uses TRBV12-3 or TRBV12-4 and TRBJ1-3; D is perhaps TRBD1 (5 bases). This CDR3 contains 15 residues. The V end lost 1 base, the J end lost 0 bases, and 7 bases lay between the germline ends. CDR3 amino acids: CASSLVQVSGNTIYF. For the CDR3, the DNA is TGTGCCAGCAGTTTAGTACAGGTCTCTGGAAACACCATATATTTT.

The chain uses TRBV14 and TRBJ1-3; D not certain. V dropped 2 bases and J dropped 2 bases, with 16 bases sitting between them. CDR3 length equals 17 residues. Germline V CDR1 and CDR2: SGHDN, FVKESK. The CDR3 protein is CASSQQHYMLTGNTIYF. CDR3 coding DNA: TGTGCCAGCAGCCAACAGCACTACATGCTAACTGGAAACACCATATATTTT.

V usage is TRBV6-5 and J usage is TRBJ1-2; 7 bases line up with TRBD1. The CDR3 has 13 residues. Germline V CDR1 and CDR2: MNHEY, SVGAGI. V was pared by 4 bases and J by 10 bases, with 9 bases of the junction left unmatched. CDR3 sequence reads: CASSSLTGSYYTF. The CDR3 DNA reads as TGTGCCAGCAGTTCGCTGACAGGGTCATACTACACCTTC.

A remark on this clonotype: The junction departs from the called germline gene at one end, perhaps through a read error. The chain links TRBV2 to TRBJ2-7, with no clear D. This CDR3 comprises 15 residues. Germline V CDR1 and CDR2: SNHLY, FYNNEI. CDR3 coding DNA: TGTGCCACCAGTGCCAGCTGTTTGGGTCGTGCCGAGCAGTACTTC. The encoded protein is CATSASCLGRAEQYF.

Comments on this clonotype: The germline gene is not matched at one end of the junction; a read error may be the cause. The rearrangement uses TRBV6-1 and TRBJ1-6; 8 bases match TRBD1. The CDR3 totals 14 residues. Germline V gene data show CDR1 as MNHNS and CDR2 as SASEGT. The chain's CDR3 is CAGRNRGEDSPLHF. The DNA for the CDR3 is TGTGCCGGCAGAAACAGGGGGGAGGATTCACCCCTCCACTTT.

The chain links TRBV2 to TRBJ1-2, with D hard to call. The V gene lost 5 bases and the J gene lost 1 base, with 14 bases spanning the gap. This CDR3 spans 15 amino acids. Germline assignment: CDR1 SNHLY and CDR2 FYNNEI. The CDR3 nucleotides read TGTGCCAGCAGTTTATCATCACCAGTTAACTATGGCTACACCTTC. Its translation is CASSLSSPVNYGYTF.

The rearrangement joins TRBV10-3 to TRBJ1-4; D is possibly TRBD1 (5 bases). The germline gives CDR1 ENHRY, CDR2 SYGVKD. V was shortened by 3 bases and J by 8 bases, with 13 bases between the two germline ends. The CDR3 runs 14 residues. The CDR3 loop reads CAISDEGRVEKLFF. CDR3 sequence (DNA): TGTGCCATCAGTGATGAGGGACGGGTCGAAAAACTGTTTTTT.

The V call is TRBV7-2, the J call TRBJ2-3, with TRBD2 as a possible D gene (5 bases). The length of the CDR3 is 13 residues. Germline CDR1 and CDR2: SGHTA and FQGNSA. V lost 8 bases and J lost 1, with 10 bases in between. CDR3 protein: CASVRVRTDTQYF. DNA for the CDR3: TGTGCCAGCGTGCGGGTCCGCACAGATACGCAGTATTTT.

This clonotype turned up a few times. The gene calls are TRBV5-1 and TRBJ2-2; a possible D gene is TRBD1 (5 bases). Trimming shortened V by 2 bases and J by 4 bases, and 6 bases separated the two germline ends. The CDR3 runs 13 residues. CDR1 SGHRS and CDR2 YFSETQ come from the germline V gene. The CDR3 DNA reads as TGCGCCAGCAGCTTCGACAGCACCGGGGAGCTGTTTTTT. Residues: CASSFDSTGELFF. Using reference TRBV5-1 and TRBJ2-2 for the parts outside the CDR3, the full variable domain is KAGVTQTPRYLIKTRGQQVTLSCSPISGHRSVSWYQQTPGQGLQFLFEYFSETQRNKGNFPGRFSGRQFSNSRSEMNVSTLELGDSALYLCASSFDSTGELFFGEGSRLTVL.

This clonotype was seen a single time. J is TRBJ2-7 and V is TRBV29-1; D is perhaps TRBD2 (6 bases). The germline CDR1 and CDR2 sequences are SQVTM and ANQGSEA. The CDR3 covers 15 residues. The ends were cut back, 4 bases at V and 0 bases at J, with 16 bases in the middle. CDR3: CSVVREWGTSYEQYF. The CDR3 coding sequence is TGCAGCGTTGTTCGGGAGTGGGGCACCTCCTACGAGCAGTACTTC.

This clonotype was detected many times. This chain joins TRBV15 and TRBJ1-5; TRBD1 matches 9 bases. Trimming at V came to 1 base and at J to 4 bases, leaving 11 bases not matched to a gene. The CDR3 is made up of 18 amino acids. CDR1 and CDR2 (germline): LNHNV, YYDKDF (reference sequence). The CDR3 loop is CATSRGGTGRERNQPQHF. The DNA of the CDR3 is TGTGCCACCAGCAGAGGTGGGACAGGGCGGGAGCGGAATCAGCCCCAGCATTTT.

The rearrangement joins TRBV7-9 to TRBJ1-4, with 8 bases fitting TRBD1. There are 13 residues in the CDR3. Germline V gene data show CDR1 as SEHNR and CDR2 as FQNEAQ (reference sequence). The trim removed 6 bases at V and 7 bases at J, leaving 4 bases unmatched. The CDR3 here is CASRRTGTEKLFF. Here the CDR3 DNA reads TGTGCCAGCAGACGGACAGGGACTGAAAAACTGTTTTTT.

The chain couples TRBV10-3 to TRBJ2-6; D gene uncertain. The V and J ends lost 0 bases and 4 bases respectively, with 7 bases between them. CDR3 size: 15 residues. The germline V gene encodes CDR1 ENHRY and CDR2 SYGVKD. The CDR3 is CAISESATGANVLTF. CDR3 DNA sequence: TGTGCCATCAGTGAGTCGGCGACAGGGGCCAACGTCCTGACTTTC.

The chain has TRBV14 and TRBJ1-4; no reliable D call. Germline assignment: CDR1 SGHDN and CDR2 FVKESK. V lost 6 bases to trimming and J lost 8 bases, with 13 bases between them. CDR3 length equals 13 residues. CDR3 in DNA: TGTGCCAGCAGTTGGGGATTGAAGGAAAAACTGTTTTTT. Translated: CASSWGLKEKLFF.